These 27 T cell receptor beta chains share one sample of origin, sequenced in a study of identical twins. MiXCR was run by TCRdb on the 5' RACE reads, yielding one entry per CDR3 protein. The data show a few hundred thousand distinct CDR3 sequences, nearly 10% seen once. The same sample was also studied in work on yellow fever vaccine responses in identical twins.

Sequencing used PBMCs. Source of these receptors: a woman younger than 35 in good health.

The CDR3 region has the DNA TGTGCCATCAGTGAGGGGACCGGGAGAGGGAAGACCCAGTACTTC. Its translation is CAISEGTGRGKTQYF. The chain joins TRBV10-3 to TRBJ2-5, with D perhaps matching TRBD2 (6 bases). Trimming left V 2 bases short and J 6 bases short, with 16 bases between. This CDR3 is 15 amino acids long. CDR1 and CDR2 from the germline V gene are ENHRY and SYGVKD.

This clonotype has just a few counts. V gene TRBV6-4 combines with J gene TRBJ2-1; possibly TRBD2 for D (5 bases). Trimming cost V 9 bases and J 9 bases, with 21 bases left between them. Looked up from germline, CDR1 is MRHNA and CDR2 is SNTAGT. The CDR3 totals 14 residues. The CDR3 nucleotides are TGTGCCAGTTCTATGAACGTCTTCAGCGGTGAGCAGTTCTTC. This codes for CASSMNVFSGEQFF.

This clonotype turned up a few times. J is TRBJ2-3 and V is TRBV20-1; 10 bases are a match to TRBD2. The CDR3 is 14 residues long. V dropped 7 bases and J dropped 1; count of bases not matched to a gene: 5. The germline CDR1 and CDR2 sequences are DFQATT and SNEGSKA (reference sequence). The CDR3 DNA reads TGCAGTGTCAAACTAGCGGGACGCACAGATACGCAGTATTTT. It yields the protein CSVKLAGRTDTQYF.

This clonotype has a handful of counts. CDR3 nucleotides: TGCGCCAGCAGCTCGGAGGGGCGAAGAGAGCAGTACTTC. Translating it yields CASSSEGRREQYF. The chain has TRBV5-1 and TRBJ2-7; D might be TRBD2 (6 bases). CDR1 SGHRS and CDR2 YFSETQ come from the germline V gene. Trimming left V 3 bases short and J 7 bases short, with 14 bases between. The CDR3 has 13 residues. The full variable domain, with the rest looked up from reference TRBV5-1 and TRBJ2-7, is KAGVTQTPRYLIKTRGQQVTLSCSPISGHRSVSWYQQTPGQGLQFLFEYFSETQRNKGNFPGRFSGRQFSNSRSEMNVSTLELGDSALYLCASSSEGRREQYFGPGTRLTVT.

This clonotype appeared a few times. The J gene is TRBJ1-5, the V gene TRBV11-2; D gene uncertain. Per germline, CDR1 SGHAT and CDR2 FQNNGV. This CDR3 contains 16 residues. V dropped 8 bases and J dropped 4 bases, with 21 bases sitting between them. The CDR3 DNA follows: TGTGCCAGCCTCATAGGTGGTGGGTCCAAAAATCAGCCCCAGCATTTT. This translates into CASLIGGGSKNQPQHF.

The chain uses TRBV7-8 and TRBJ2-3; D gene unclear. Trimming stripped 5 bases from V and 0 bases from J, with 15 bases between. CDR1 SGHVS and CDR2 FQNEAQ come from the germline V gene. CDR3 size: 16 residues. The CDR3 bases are TGTGCCAGCAGCAAACCGGTACAACCCAGCACAGATACGCAGTATTTT. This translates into CASSKPVQPSTDTQYF.

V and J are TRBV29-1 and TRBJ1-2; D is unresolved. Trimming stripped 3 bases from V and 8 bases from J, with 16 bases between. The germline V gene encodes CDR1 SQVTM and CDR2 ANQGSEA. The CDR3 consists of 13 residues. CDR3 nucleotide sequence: TGCAGCGTTGAGGGCCAGAGCGGTTTAGGCTACACCTTC. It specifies CSVEGQSGLGYTF.

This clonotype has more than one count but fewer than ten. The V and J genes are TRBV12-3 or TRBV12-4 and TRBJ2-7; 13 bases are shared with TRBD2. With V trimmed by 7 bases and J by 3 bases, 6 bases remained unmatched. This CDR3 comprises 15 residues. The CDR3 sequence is CASTLGTSGVYEQYF. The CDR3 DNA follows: TGTGCCAGCACCCTCGGGACTAGCGGGGTCTACGAGCAGTACTTC.

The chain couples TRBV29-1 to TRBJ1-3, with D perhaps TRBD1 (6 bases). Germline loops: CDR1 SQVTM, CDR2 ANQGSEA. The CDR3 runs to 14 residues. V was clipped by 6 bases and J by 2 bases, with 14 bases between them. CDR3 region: CSVVPTGTGNTIYF. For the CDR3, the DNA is TGCAGCGTGGTACCCACAGGGACTGGAAACACCATATATTTT.

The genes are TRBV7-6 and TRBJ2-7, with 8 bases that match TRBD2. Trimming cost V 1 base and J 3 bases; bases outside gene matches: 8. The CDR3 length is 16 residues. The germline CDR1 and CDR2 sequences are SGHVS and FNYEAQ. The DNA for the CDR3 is TGTGCCAGCAGCTTAGATCCGGGACTAGGCCTCTACGAGCAGTACTTC. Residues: CASSLDPGLGLYEQYF.

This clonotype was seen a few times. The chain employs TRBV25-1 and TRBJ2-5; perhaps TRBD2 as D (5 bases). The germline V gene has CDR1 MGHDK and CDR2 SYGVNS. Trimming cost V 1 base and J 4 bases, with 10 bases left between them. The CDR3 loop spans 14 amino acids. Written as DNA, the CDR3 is TGTGCCAGCAGTGAATTAGTGGGAGTAGAGACCCAGTACTTC. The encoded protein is CASSELVGVETQYF.

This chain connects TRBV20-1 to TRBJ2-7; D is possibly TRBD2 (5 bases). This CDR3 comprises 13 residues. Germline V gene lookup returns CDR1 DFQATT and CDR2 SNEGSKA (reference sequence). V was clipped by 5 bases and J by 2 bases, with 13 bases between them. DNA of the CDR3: TGCAGTGCTCCTGTAGCGTTGACCTACGAGCAGTACTTC. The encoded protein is CSAPVALTYEQYF.

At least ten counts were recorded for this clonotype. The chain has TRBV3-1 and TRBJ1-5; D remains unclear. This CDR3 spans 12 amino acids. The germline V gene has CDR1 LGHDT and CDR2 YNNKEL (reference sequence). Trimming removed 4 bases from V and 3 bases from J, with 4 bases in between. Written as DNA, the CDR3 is TGTGCCAGCAGCCCCGCCAATCAGCCCCAGCATTTT. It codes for CASSPANQPQHF.

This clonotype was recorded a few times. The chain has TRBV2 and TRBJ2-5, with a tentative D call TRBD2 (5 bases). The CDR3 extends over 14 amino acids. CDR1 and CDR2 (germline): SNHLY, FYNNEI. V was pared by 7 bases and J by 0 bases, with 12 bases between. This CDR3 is CASKGVLYQETQYF. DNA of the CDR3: TGTGCCAGCAAGGGAGTTCTGTACCAAGAGACCCAGTACTTC.

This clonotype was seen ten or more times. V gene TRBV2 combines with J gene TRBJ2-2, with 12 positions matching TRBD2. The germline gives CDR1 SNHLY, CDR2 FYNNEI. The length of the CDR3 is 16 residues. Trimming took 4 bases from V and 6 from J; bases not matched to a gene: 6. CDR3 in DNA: TGTGCCAGCAGTGTATCGGCTAGCGGGAGGGCCGGGGAGCTGTTTTTT. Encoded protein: CASSVSASGRAGELFF.

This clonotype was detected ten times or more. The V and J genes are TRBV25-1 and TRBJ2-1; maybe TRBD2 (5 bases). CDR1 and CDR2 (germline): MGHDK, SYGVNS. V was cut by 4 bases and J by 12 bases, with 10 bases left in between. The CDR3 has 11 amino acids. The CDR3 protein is CASSATAGQFF. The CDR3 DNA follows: TGTGCCAGCAGTGCCACCGCGGGGCAGTTCTTC.

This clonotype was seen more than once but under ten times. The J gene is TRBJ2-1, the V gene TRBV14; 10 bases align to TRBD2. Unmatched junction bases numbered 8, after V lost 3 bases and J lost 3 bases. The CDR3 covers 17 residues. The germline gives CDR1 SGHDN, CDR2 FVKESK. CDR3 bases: TGTGCCAGCAGCCAGCAGGGACTAGCGCTGAACTACAATGAGCAGTTCTTC. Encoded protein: CASSQQGLALNYNEQFF.

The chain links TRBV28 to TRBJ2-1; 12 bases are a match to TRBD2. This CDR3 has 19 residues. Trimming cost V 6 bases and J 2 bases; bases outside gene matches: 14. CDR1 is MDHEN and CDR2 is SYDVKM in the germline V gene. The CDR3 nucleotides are TGTGCCAGCAGCCGATACAAGTGGACTAGCGGGAAGACCTACAATGAGCAGTTCTTC. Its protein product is CASSRYKWTSGKTYNEQFF.

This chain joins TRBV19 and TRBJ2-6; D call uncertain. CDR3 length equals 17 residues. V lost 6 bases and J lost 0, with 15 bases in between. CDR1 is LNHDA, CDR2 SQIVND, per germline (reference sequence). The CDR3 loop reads CASRNKPVHSGANVLTF. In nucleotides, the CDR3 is TGTGCCAGTAGAAACAAACCCGTCCACTCTGGGGCCAACGTCCTGACTTTC.

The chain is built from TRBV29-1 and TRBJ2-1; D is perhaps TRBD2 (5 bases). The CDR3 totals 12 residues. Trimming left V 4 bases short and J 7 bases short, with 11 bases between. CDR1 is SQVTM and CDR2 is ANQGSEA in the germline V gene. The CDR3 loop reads CSVGSGKNEQFF. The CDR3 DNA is TGCAGCGTTGGGTCGGGGAAGAATGAGCAGTTCTTC.

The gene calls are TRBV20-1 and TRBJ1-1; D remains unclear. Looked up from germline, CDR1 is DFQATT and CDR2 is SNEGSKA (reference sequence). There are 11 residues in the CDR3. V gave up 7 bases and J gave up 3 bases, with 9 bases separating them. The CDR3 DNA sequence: TGCAGTGGACCCGGGCACACTGAAGCTTTCTTT. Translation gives CSGPGHTEAFF.

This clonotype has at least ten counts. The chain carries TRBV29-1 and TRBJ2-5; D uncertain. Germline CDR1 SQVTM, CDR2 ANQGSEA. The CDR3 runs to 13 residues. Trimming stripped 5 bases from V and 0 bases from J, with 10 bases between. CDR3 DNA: TGCAGCGTTACTTCCAAGTACCAAGAGACCCAGTACTTC. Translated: CSVTSKYQETQYF.

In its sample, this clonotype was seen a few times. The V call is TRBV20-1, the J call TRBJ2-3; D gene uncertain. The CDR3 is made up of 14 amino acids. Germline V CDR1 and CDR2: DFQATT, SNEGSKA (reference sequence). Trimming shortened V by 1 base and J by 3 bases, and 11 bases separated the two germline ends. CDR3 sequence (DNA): TGCAGTGCTAGAGCCTGGTCCTGGACAGATACGCAGTATTTT. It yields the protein CSARAWSWTDTQYF.

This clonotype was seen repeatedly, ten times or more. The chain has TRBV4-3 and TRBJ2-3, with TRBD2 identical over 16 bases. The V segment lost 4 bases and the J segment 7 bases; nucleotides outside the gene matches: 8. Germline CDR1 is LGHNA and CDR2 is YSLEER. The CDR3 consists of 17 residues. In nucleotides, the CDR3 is TGCGCCAGCAGCCGCGGGGGACTAGCGGGAGGGCCAAATACGCAGTATTTT. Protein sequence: CASSRGGLAGGPNTQYF.

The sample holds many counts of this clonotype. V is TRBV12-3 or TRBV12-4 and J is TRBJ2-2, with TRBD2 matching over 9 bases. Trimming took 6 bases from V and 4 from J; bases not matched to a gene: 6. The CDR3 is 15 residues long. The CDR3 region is CASSPLAGRTGELFF. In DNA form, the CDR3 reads TGTGCCAGCAGCCCACTAGCGGGCCGCACCGGGGAGCTGTTTTTT.

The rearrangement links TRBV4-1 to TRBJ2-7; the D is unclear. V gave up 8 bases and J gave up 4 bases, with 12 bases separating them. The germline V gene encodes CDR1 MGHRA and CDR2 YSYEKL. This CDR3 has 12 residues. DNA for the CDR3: TGCGCCAGCCAAGCGTCAGGATACGAGCAGTACTTC. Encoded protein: CASQASGYEQYF.

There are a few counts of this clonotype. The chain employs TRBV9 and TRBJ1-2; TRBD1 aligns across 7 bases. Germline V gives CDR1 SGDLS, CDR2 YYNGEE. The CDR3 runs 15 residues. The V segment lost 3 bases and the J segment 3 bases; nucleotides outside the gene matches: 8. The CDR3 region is CASSEEDRPYYGYTF. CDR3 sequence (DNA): TGTGCCAGCAGCGAGGAGGACAGGCCGTACTATGGCTACACCTTC.